The entry that follows covers one T cell receptor beta chain sequence. The data are from a study of blood T cell repertoires in COVID-19. Study details: T cells, B-cell-depleted T cells, or PBMCs provided the cDNA or gDNA that served as material.

As processed by the authors: Estimation of nucleated cell counts relied on the amplification of reference gene primers. TCRdb's copy holds only in-frame clones and misses some; the assay was immunoSEQ multiplex PCR. The V and J calls and clone size are taken from that table; D and trimming were inferred from the DNA. The sample holds approximately 190,000 clones, over 75% seen once. Germline values: CDR1 MNHNY, CDR2 SVGAGI (reference sequence). The CDR3 has 13 amino acids. Trimming left V 6 bases short and J 3 bases short, with 11 bases between. Sequences were obtained from peripheral blood. The TCR originated in a middle-aged woman who had recovered from COVID-19. The chain joins TRBV6-6 to TRBJ1-2; unclear D gene. In DNA form, the CDR3 reads TGTGCCAGCAGGCATACAGAAGACTATGGCTACACCTTC. Its translation is CASRHTEDYGYTF.